The source of this T cell receptor (beta chain) is a study of blood T cell repertoires in COVID-19. Study context: Samples representing acute and convalescent COVID-19 were sourced from the United States, Italy and Spain. Sources were T cells, B-cell-depleted T cells, or PBMCs; the material itself was cDNA or gDNA.

The age range of participants was about 18 to 100 years, with residence in under 25 US areas. Participant reports of clinical history set cohort assignment. Sequencing was performed with immunoSEQ multiplex PCR; in TCRdb, only in-frame clones are kept and a portion is missing. In the table there are a few hundred thousand clones, around 90% of which are singletons. The clonotype was recovered from a young woman who had recovered from COVID-19. The sequenced material came from PBMCs or T cells enriched from blood (not recorded which).

This CDR3 reads CASSPPGGPYNEQFF. The CDR3 DNA follows: TGTGCCAGCAGCCCTCCGGGGGGTCCGTACAATGAGCAGTTCTTC. The V and J genes are TRBV7-3 and TRBJ2-1; 7 nucleotides match TRBD2. The CDR3 is made up of 15 amino acids. V gave up 5 bases and J gave up 4 bases; unmatched junction bases: 8. Germline assignment: CDR1 SGHTA and CDR2 FQGTGA. Full variable domain (outside the CDR3, taken from reference TRBV7-3 and TRBJ2-1): GAGVSQTPSNKVTEKGKYVELRCDPISGHTALYWYRQSLGQGPEFLIYFQGTGAADDSGLPNDRFFAVRPEGSVSTLKIQRTERGDSAVYLCASSPPGGPYNEQFFGPGTRLTVL.